This T cell receptor beta chain was documented in a study of cytomegalovirus exposure and HLA in healthy donors. Across the whole study: Earlier work reported 110 million or so unique TCR beta sequences from 170 million or so T cells. Regarding the study as a whole: Equally common other TCR beta chains were less clonally expanded than HLA-associated ones, a later analysis found. There were some V segments, including TRBV6-2 and TRBV6-3, excluded as indistinguishable.

Remarks on this clone: Its antigen is as yet unknown. The junction shows a germline mismatch at one end, possibly a read error.

The CDR3 totals 16 residues. The V gene's germline CDR1 is MDHEN and CDR2 SYDVKM. PCR primers comprised 60 Vbeta and 13 Jbeta primers. Data came from immunoSEQ multiplex PCR; TCRdb stores just in-frame clones and leaves some out. The sample consists of over 150,000 clones, 85% of them appearing once. The sequenced material came from PBMCs. This chain connects TRBV28 to TRBJ1-1; 9 bases agree with TRBD1. This sequence originates from a boy younger than 10 in good health and CMV-seronegative. The CDR3 is CASSSPNRGLKTEAFF. For the CDR3, the DNA is TGTGCCAGCAGTTCGCCAAACAGGGGGCTGAAAACTGAAGCTTTCTTT.